This entry features one T cell receptor (beta chain) sequence. What this receptor recognizes is not known. There are no base qualities to consult, and no much larger clone falls within one base. Looking up the germline V gene yields CDR1 MGHRA and CDR2 YSYEKL. The CDR3 holds 18 amino acids from the cysteine to the phenylalanine. CDR3 DNA is the only sequence kept; it has 54 bases, read in frame from the first base. V and J are trimmed by 0 bases and 9 bases, and the gene matches miss 13 bases of the junction. Donors formed part of the validation cohort, which comprised 120 or so subjects and was distinct from the first cohort of under 800 subjects. These data come from a study of cytomegalovirus exposure and HLA in healthy donors (dated by TCRdb to about 2017). Turning to the overall study: A later analysis indicated that the 120 or so validation repertoires were generated on the platform also employed for the approximately 690 repertoires of the first cohort. The study aimed to test whether signatures of past pathogen exposure could be identified by cataloging public T cell receptors. To predict cytomegalovirus infection status, the study brought together high-throughput TCR immunosequencing, statistical association of individual TCRs with disease status, and machine learning. A separate validation cohort of over 95 different subjects was used in addition to the 666-subject first cohort. Broader findings and caveats from the paper: A later analysis found that TCRs clustered in the first cohort also tended to co-occur in the roughly 120 validation repertoires, with 94% of cluster scores above 0. The study listed 150 to 200 TCR beta chains as associated with cytomegalovirus. The classifier was reported to diagnose cytomegalovirus status with high specificity and sensitivity in both the original cohort and the validation cohort. Most TCR sequences were seen in very few donors, while some public TCRs were found in many individuals. The authors suggested that the approach could potentially be extended to other disease states and immunological phenotypes. A few of the identified cytomegalovirus-associated TCR beta chains were confirmed in vitro to be specific for cytomegalovirus antigens. All 120 or so repertoires were used to score co-occurrence in the validation cohort in a later analysis, because that analysis had no HLA typing for the cohort.

The library was made by the immunoSEQ multiplex PCR assay. The authors processed their data as follows. A statistical classification framework was developed to diagnose cytomegalovirus status using the catalog of TCR beta chain sequences. TCRdb took over this immuneACCESS table, retaining in-frame rearrangements with V and J assigned. Such tables are incomplete; in checked studies, under half of the missing clones stem from an unresolved V gene, and the remainder is unexplained. V and J calls and clone size are copied from that table; D and trimming were computed from the DNA. Counted in this sample were around 350,000 clones; about nine tenths of them appeared once. The ten largest account for under 0.95% of the sample.

The chain joins TRBV4-1 to TRBJ2-1, and TRBD2 matches 11 of the central bases. Sample: PBMCs. The origin of this receptor is a woman aged 18-29 years in good health and CMV-seronegative. The DNA sequence is as follows: TGCGCCAGCAGCCAAGAGAGTTTAGCGGGAGGGCCGCTAGGTGAGCAGTTCTTC. The translation is CASSQESLAGGPLGEQFF.